This is a list of T cell receptor beta chains from one sample in a study of T cell responses to AZD1222 COVID-19 vaccine. Profiling relied on immunoSEQ multiplex PCR, and the TCRdb table lists in-frame clones only, not all of them. The sample consists of approximately 110,000 clones, roughly 85% of them appearing once. Specimen: peripheral blood, collected 28 days after the second AZD1222 dose. The receptors were gathered from an adult who received the AZD1222 COVID-19 vaccine. CDR3s include the opening cysteine and the closing phenylalanine or tryptophan. The order of the fields is CDR3 length, D gene, V gene, J gene, clone size, CDR3 protein, CDR3 DNA. D genes are given only for firm matches. Not all rows give a size; the values are once, few, many and, for expanded clones, a class.

len: 17; d_gene: -; v_gene: TRBV11-3; j_gene: TRBJ1-1; abundance: -; CDR3aa: CASSLSLPLGRNTEAFF; CDR3nt: TGTGCCAGCAGCTTATCCCTCCCCCTGGGAAGGAACACTGAAGCTTTCTTT
len: 14; d_gene: TRBD1; v_gene: TRBV2; j_gene: TRBJ2-1; abundance: -; CDR3aa: CASIRDRGSDEQFF; CDR3nt: TGTGCCAGCATTAGGGACAGGGGTAGCGATGAGCAGTTCTTC
len: 13; d_gene: -; v_gene: TRBV9; j_gene: TRBJ1-2; abundance: few; CDR3aa: CASSADETYGYTF; CDR3nt: TGTGCCAGCAGCGCGGACGAAACCTATGGCTACACCTTC
len: 14; d_gene: TRBD2; v_gene: TRBV5-1; j_gene: TRBJ2-7; abundance: -; CDR3aa: CASSLGTSGYEQYF; CDR3nt: TGCGCCAGCAGCTTGGGCACTAGCGGCTACGAGCAGTACTTC
len: 13; d_gene: TRBD1; v_gene: TRBV10-3; j_gene: TRBJ1-2; abundance: -; CDR3aa: CAISESTGGGYTF; CDR3nt: TGTGCCATCAGTGAGTCGACAGGGGGAGGCTACACCTTC
len: 15; d_gene: -; v_gene: TRBV4-2; j_gene: TRBJ1-2; abundance: few; CDR3aa: CASSQDTGTNYGYTF; CDR3nt: TGTGCCAGCAGCCAAGATACGGGAACCAACTATGGCTACACCTTC
len: 15; d_gene: -; v_gene: TRBV7-2; j_gene: TRBJ2-5; abundance: -; CDR3aa: CASSLIRPYQETQYF; CDR3nt: TGTGCCAGCAGCTTAATTAGGCCGTACCAAGAGACCCAGTACTTC
len: 15; d_gene: -; v_gene: TRBV9; j_gene: TRBJ2-7; abundance: -; CDR3aa: CASSVGQGGYYEQYF; CDR3nt: TGTGCCAGCAGCGTGGGGCAGGGGGGGTACTACGAGCAGTACTTC
len: 15; d_gene: TRBD2; v_gene: TRBV4-3; j_gene: TRBJ2-5; abundance: -; CDR3aa: CASSQIAGGGETQYF; CDR3nt: TGCGCCAGCAGCCAGATAGCGGGGGGGGGTGAGACCCAGTACTTC
len: 14; d_gene: -; v_gene: TRBV6-5; j_gene: TRBJ1-5; abundance: -; CDR3aa: CASSYSGGHQPQHF; CDR3nt: TGTGCCAGCAGTTACTCGGGGGGGCATCAGCCCCAGCATTTT
len: 14; d_gene: -; v_gene: TRBV6-6; j_gene: TRBJ1-1; abundance: -; CDR3aa: CASRSRGENTEAFF; CDR3nt: TGTGCCAGCAGATCGCGGGGGGAGAACACTGAAGCTTTCTTT
len: 14; d_gene: TRBD2; v_gene: TRBV11-3; j_gene: TRBJ2-5; abundance: -; CDR3aa: CASSFGGAVETQYF; CDR3nt: TGTGCCAGCAGCTTCGGGGGGGCCGTAGAGACCCAGTACTTC
len: 15; d_gene: -; v_gene: TRBV13; j_gene: TRBJ2-7; abundance: -; CDR3aa: CASSLGWGRNSEQYF; CDR3nt: TGTGCCAGCAGCTTAGGATGGGGGAGGAATAGCGAGCAGTACTTC
len: 15; d_gene: -; v_gene: TRBV6-5; j_gene: TRBJ2-1; abundance: -; CDR3aa: CASTPGVTSYNEQFF; CDR3nt: TGTGCCAGCACCCCTGGGGTCACCTCCTACAATGAGCAGTTCTTC
len: 13; d_gene: TRBD1; v_gene: TRBV12-3/TRBV12-4; j_gene: TRBJ1-5; abundance: -; CDR3aa: CASTGQVNQPQHF; CDR3nt: TGTGCCAGCACCGGACAGGTCAATCAGCCCCAGCATTTT
len: 13; d_gene: -; v_gene: TRBV7-8; j_gene: TRBJ1-2; abundance: once; CDR3aa: CASSPAGNYGYTF; CDR3nt: TGTGCCAGCAGCCCAGCAGGGAATTATGGCTACACCTTC
len: 17; d_gene: TRBD1; v_gene: TRBV19; j_gene: TRBJ1-6; abundance: -; CDR3aa: CASSISPRQGENSPLHF; CDR3nt: TGTGCCAGTAGTATTTCACCGAGACAGGGAGAAAATTCACCCCTCCACTTT
len: 16; d_gene: TRBD2; v_gene: TRBV7-2; j_gene: TRBJ2-3; abundance: -; CDR3aa: CASSLGGFPGGDTQYF; CDR3nt: TGTGCCAGCAGCTTAGGCGGGTTTCCGGGGGGAGATACGCAGTATTTT
len: 14; d_gene: -; v_gene: TRBV3-1/TRBV3-2; j_gene: TRBJ1-2; abundance: -; CDR3aa: CASSQEWEAYGYTF; CDR3nt: TGTGCCAGCAGCCAAGAGTGGGAGGCCTATGGCTACACCTTC